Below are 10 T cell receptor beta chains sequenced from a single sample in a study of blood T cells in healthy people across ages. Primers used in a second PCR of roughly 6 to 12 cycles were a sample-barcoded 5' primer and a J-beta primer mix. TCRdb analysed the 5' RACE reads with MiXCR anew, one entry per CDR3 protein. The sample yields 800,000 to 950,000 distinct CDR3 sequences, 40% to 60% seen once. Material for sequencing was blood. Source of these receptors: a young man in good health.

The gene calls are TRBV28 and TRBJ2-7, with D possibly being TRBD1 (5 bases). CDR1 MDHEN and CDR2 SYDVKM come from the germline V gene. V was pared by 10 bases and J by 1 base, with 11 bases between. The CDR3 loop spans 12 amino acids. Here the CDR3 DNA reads TGTGCCATTACGACAGCTTCCTACGAGCAGTACTTC. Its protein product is CAITTASYEQYF.

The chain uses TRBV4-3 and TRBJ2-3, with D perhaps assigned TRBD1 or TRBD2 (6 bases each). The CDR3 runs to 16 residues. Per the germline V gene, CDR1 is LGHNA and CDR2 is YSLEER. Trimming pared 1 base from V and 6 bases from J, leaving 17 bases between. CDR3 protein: CASSQAPSGAADTQYF. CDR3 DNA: TGCGCCAGCAGCCAAGCTCCTTCGGGGGCAGCTGATACGCAGTATTTT.

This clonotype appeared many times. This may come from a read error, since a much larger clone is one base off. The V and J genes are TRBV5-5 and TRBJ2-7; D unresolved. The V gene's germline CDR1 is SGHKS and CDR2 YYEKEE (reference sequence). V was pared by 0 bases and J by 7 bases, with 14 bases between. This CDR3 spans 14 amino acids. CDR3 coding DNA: TGTGCCAGCAGCTTGGTGGTACAGATAAATGAGCAGTACTTC. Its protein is CASSLVVQINEQYF.

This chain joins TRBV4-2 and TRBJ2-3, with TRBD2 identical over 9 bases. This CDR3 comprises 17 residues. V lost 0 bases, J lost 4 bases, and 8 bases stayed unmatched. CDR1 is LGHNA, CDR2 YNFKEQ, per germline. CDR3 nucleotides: TGTGCCAGCAGCCAAGATCCGGCGAGCGGGAGGTCAGATACGCAGTATTTT. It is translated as CASSQDPASGRSDTQYF.

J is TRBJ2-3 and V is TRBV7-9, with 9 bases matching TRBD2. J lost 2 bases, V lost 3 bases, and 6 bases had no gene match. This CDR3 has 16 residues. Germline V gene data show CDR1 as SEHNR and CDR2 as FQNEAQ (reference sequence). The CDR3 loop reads CASSFGGGADTDTQYF. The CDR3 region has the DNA TGTGCCAGCAGCTTCGGCGGGGGGGCGGACACAGATACGCAGTATTTT.

In DNA, the CDR3 is TGTGCCAGCAGTCCTGACTCCGCGGGGGGGCCGAGGAATGAGCAGTTCTTC. Translation: CASSPDSAGGPRNEQFF. The chain uses TRBV12-3 or TRBV12-4 and TRBJ2-1; 9 bases line up with TRBD2. V was clipped by 5 bases and J by 7 bases; unmatched bases: 15. CDR3 length: 17 amino acids.

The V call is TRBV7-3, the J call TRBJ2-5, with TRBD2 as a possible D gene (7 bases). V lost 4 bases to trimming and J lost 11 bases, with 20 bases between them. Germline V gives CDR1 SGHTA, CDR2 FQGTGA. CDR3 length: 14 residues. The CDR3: CASSSGGGYNEQYF. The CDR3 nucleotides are TGTGCCAGCAGCTCTGGCGGGGGCTACAATGAGCAGTACTTC.

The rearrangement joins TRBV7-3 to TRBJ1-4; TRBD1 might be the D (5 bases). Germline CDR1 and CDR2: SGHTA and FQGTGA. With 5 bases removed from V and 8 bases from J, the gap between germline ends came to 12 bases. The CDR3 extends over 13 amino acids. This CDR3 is CASSRGAGEKLFF. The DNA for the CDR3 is TGTGCCAGCAGCCGGGGCGCGGGAGAAAAACTGTTTTTT.

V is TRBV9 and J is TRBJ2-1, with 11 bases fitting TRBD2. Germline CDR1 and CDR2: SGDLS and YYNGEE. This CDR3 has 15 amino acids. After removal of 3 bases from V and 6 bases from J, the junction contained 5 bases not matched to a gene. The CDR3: CASSASGGSRNEQFF. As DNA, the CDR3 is TGTGCCAGCAGCGCTAGCGGGGGGAGCCGCAATGAGCAGTTCTTC.

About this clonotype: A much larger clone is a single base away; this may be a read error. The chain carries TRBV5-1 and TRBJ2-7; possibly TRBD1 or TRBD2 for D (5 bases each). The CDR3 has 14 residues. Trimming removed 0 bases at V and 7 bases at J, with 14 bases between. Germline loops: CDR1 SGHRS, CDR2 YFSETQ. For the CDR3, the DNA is TGCGCCAGCAGCTTGGGACAGAGGGAAAATGAGCAGTACTTC. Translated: CASSLGQRENEQYF.